This T cell receptor beta chain is drawn from a study of T-cell reconstitution after alpha-beta-depleted transplantation in children. Trimming left V 6 bases short and J 3 bases short, with 13 bases between. This CDR3 comprises 14 residues. CDR1 is ENHRY and CDR2 is SYGVKD in the germline V gene. Molecular barcoding with unique molecular identifiers was used for the TCRbeta library. TCRdb re-called the PCR reads through MiXCR, storing one row per CDR3 protein. In the table there are about 640,000 distinct CDR3 sequences, 13% of which are singletons. The sample in question was PBMCs, mostly from graft donor cells, obtained 360 days after TCRalphabeta/CD19-depleted stem cell transplant. This chain links TRBV10-3 with TRBJ2-3; D may be TRBD2 (5 bases). This clonotype originated in a male patient between 10 and 17 years old who had a stem cell transplant for acute myeloid leukemia, so the T cells may come from the graft donor. CDR3 sequence (DNA): TGTGCCATCAGCGCGGGTTTCGAGACAGATACGCAGTATTTT. This sequence encodes CAISAGFETDTQYF.